Following are 26 T cell receptor beta chains from one sample sequenced in a study of T cell responses to AZD1222 COVID-19 vaccine. Profiling relied on immunoSEQ multiplex PCR, and the TCRdb table lists in-frame clones only, not all of them. The sample holds approximately 150,000 clones; 93% are singletons and the top ten take around 0.9%. The sequencing used peripheral blood, collected on day 0 of AZD1222 vaccination. All receptors derive from an adult in good health.

The J gene is TRBJ1-4, the V gene TRBV28; D perhaps matches TRBD1 (5 bases). Looked up from germline, CDR1 is MDHEN and CDR2 is SYDVKM. Trimming cost V 6 bases and J 0 bases, with 14 bases left between them. The CDR3 runs 16 residues. Here the CDR3 reads CASSPGRTSTNEKLFF. The CDR3 nucleotides read TGTGCCAGCAGCCCGGGACGGACCTCAACTAATGAAAAACTGTTTTTT.

The rearrangement links TRBV28 to TRBJ1-5; 8 bases are a match to TRBD1. CDR3 length: 16 residues. CDR1 and CDR2 (germline): MDHEN, SYDVKM. With V trimmed by 4 bases and J by 0 bases, 5 bases remained unmatched. The CDR3 spells CASSYSGGYSNQPQHF. The CDR3 DNA reads TGTGCCAGCAGTTACTCAGGGGGCTATAGCAATCAGCCCCAGCATTTT.

The chain uses TRBV7-8 and TRBJ1-6; 9 bases are a match to TRBD1. V lost 5 bases to trimming and J lost 10 bases; unmatched junction nucleotides: 9. Germline V CDR1 and CDR2: SGHVS, FQNEAQ. This CDR3 is 15 amino acids long. The CDR3 loop reads CASSETGGIVSPLHF. In DNA form, the CDR3 reads TGTGCCAGCAGCGAGACAGGGGGTATTGTCTCACCCCTCCACTTT. Together with reference TRBV7-8 and TRBJ1-6, the CDR3 gives the full variable domain: GAGVSQSPRYKVAKRGQDVALRCDPISGHVSLFWYQQALGQGPEFLTYFQNEAQLDKSGLPSDRFFAERPEGSVSTLKIQRTQQEDSAVYLCASSETGGIVSPLHFGNGTRLTVT.

This clone was recorded once. At one of its ends the junction is not consistent with the germline gene, which may arise from a read error. This sample also contains other DNA sequences that code for the same CDR3. The chain links TRBV29-1 to TRBJ2-2, with TRBD1 matching over 8 bases. CDR3 length equals 18 residues. The germline V gene encodes CDR1 SQVTM and CDR2 ANQGSEA. This CDR3 is CSVDRWAGGKKNTGELFF. The CDR3 nucleotides read TGCAGTGTTGACCGGTGGGCAGGGGGCAAGAAAAACACCGGGGAGCTGTTTTTT.

The rearrangement uses TRBV11-2 and TRBJ1-2; no clear D gene. Germline assignment: CDR1 SGHAT and CDR2 FQNNGV. The length of the CDR3 is 15 residues. Trimming removed 2 bases at V and 0 bases at J, with 10 bases between. The CDR3 loop reads CASSLSADANYGYTF. CDR3 nucleotide sequence: TGTGCCAGCAGCTTATCGGCGGACGCTAACTATGGCTACACCTTC.

V gene TRBV15 combines with J gene TRBJ2-1, with 8 bases that match TRBD2. V shed 3 bases and J 10 bases; nucleotides not matched to a gene: 11. The CDR3 runs to 15 residues. Germline-derived CDR1 and CDR2 are LNHNV and YYDKDF (reference sequence). The CDR3 DNA sequence: TGTGCCACCAGCAGCTTTGCCGGGGGGGGGCCGGAGCAGTTCTTC. Amino acid sequence: CATSSFAGGGPEQFF.

The chain carries TRBV5-1 and TRBJ2-5; TRBD2 matches 8 bases. Germline-derived CDR1 and CDR2 are SGHRS and YFSETQ. The CDR3 totals 14 residues. V lost 4 bases and J lost 5; bases outside the gene matches: 7. Here the CDR3 reads CASSPGLAYETQYF. CDR3 DNA sequence: TGCGCCAGCAGCCCCGGACTAGCTTACGAGACCCAGTACTTC.

The chain couples TRBV5-1 to TRBJ1-4; possible D gene TRBD1, 6 bases. The CDR3 consists of 15 residues. Trimming stripped 1 base from V and 7 bases from J, with 14 bases between. The germline CDR1 and CDR2 sequences are SGHRS and YFSETQ. The CDR3 bases are TGCGCCAGCAGCTTGCGGGGGCCGGTTGGTGAAAAACTGTTTTTT. Translation gives CASSLRGPVGEKLFF.

V usage is TRBV5-1 and J usage is TRBJ1-1; D not certain. The CDR3 covers 14 residues. CDR1 is SGHRS and CDR2 is YFSETQ in the germline V gene. The V and J ends lost 4 bases and 6 bases respectively, with 16 bases between them. CDR3 DNA sequence: TGCGCCAGCAGCGTCGTACAGCCTAGCGCTGAAGCTTTCTTT. Translating gives CASSVVQPSAEAFF.

The chain recombines TRBV6-5 with TRBJ1-6; maybe TRBD1 (5 bases). V lost 6 bases to trimming and J lost 1 base, with 10 bases between them. The CDR3 extends over 15 amino acids. The germline V gene encodes CDR1 MNHEY and CDR2 SVGAGI. The chain's CDR3 is CASRGEASYNSPLHF. In nucleotides, the CDR3 is TGTGCCAGCAGGGGGGAGGCATCCTATAATTCACCCCTCCACTTT.

The chain uses TRBV2 and TRBJ1-1; D unresolved. CDR3 length: 14 amino acids. Trimming removed 3 bases from V and 7 bases from J, with 15 bases in between. CDR1 and CDR2 (germline): SNHLY, FYNNEI. The CDR3 protein is CASSEPSRTDEAFF. For the CDR3, the DNA is TGTGCCAGCAGTGAGCCTTCGCGCACCGATGAAGCTTTCTTT.

The rearrangement uses TRBV5-1 and TRBJ1-6, with D unresolved. The CDR3 sequence is 16 residues long. Germline CDR1 reads SGHRS; CDR2 reads YFSETQ. V lost 4 bases, J lost 0 bases, and 11 bases lay in between. CDR3 in DNA: TGCGCCAGCAGCGAGACGGCGAGCTCCTATAATTCACCCCTCCACTTT. Encoded protein: CASSETASSYNSPLHF.

The chain carries TRBV6-5 and TRBJ1-2; no definite D call. The CDR3 spans 14 residues. V gave up 7 bases and J gave up 0 bases, with 12 bases separating them. CDR1 and CDR2 (germline): MNHEY, SVGAGI. CDR3 amino acids: CASTAGLTNYGYTF. The CDR3 nucleotides read TGTGCCAGCACCGCCGGATTAACTAACTATGGCTACACCTTC.

The chain has TRBV5-1 and TRBJ2-7; D is ambiguous. Trimming took 0 bases from V and 0 from J, leaving 7 bases between them. This CDR3 has 14 amino acids. Germline values: CDR1 SGHRS, CDR2 YFSETQ. CDR3 nucleotide sequence: TGCGCCAGCAGCTTGGCCCATAACTCCTACGAGCAGTACTTC. It specifies CASSLAHNSYEQYF. The full variable domain, its missing parts supplied by reference TRBV5-1 and TRBJ2-7, is KAGVTQTPRYLIKTRGQQVTLSCSPISGHRSVSWYQQTPGQGLQFLFEYFSETQRNKGNFPGRFSGRQFSNSRSEMNVSTLELGDSALYLCASSLAHNSYEQYFGPGTRLTVT.

The V call is TRBV5-4, the J call TRBJ1-1; no clear D gene. Trimming stripped 4 bases from V and 1 base from J, with 11 bases between. Germline V gives CDR1 SGHNT, CDR2 YYREEE (reference sequence). The CDR3 spans 14 residues. This CDR3 reads CASSLPPGNTEAFF. CDR3 DNA sequence: TGTGCCAGCAGCCTTCCCCCAGGGAACACTGAAGCTTTCTTT.

This clone has more than one count but fewer than ten. The chain is built from TRBV7-3 and TRBJ1-2, with D possibly being TRBD1 (6 bases). Germline V gene data show CDR1 as SGHTA and CDR2 as FQGTGA. The V end was cut by 5 bases, the J end by 4 bases, with 17 bases between. The CDR3 is 15 residues long. The CDR3 nucleotides are TGTGCCAGCAGCCCACAGGGTGGTTTAAGCTATGGCTACACCTTC. Translated, it gives CASSPQGGLSYGYTF.

This sequence joins TRBV7-8 and TRBJ2-1, with TRBD2 as a possible D gene (7 bases). CDR1 SGHVS and CDR2 FQNEAQ come from the germline V gene. The CDR3 consists of 16 residues. V lost 5 bases and J 2 bases, leaving 16 bases between the germline ends. The CDR3 loop is CASSPAGGLTYNEQFF. The CDR3 coding sequence is TGTGCCAGCAGCCCAGCCGGGGGGCTGACCTACAATGAGCAGTTCTTC.

This chain links TRBV27 with TRBJ1-5; tentatively, D is TRBD1 (6 bases). The V gene lost 1 base and the J gene lost 2 bases, with 12 bases spanning the gap. Germline V gene sequence: CDR1 MNHEY, CDR2 SMNVEV (reference sequence). The length of the CDR3 is 16 residues. The CDR3 nucleotides read TGTGCCAGCAGTTTATTTGGGGGCGCGGGCAATCAGCCCCAGCATTTT. Its protein product is CASSLFGGAGNQPQHF.

The chain couples TRBV9 to TRBJ1-1; a possible D gene is TRBD1 (6 bases). Germline loops: CDR1 SGDLS, CDR2 YYNGEE. The ends were cut back, 4 bases at V and 8 bases at J, with 9 bases in the middle. The CDR3 loop spans 11 amino acids. For the CDR3, the DNA is TGTGCCAGCAGCACGGGACACGAAGCTTTCTTT. Translated, it gives CASSTGHEAFF.

The V call is TRBV6-5, the J call TRBJ2-7, with TRBD2 as a possible D gene (5 bases). Trimming cost V 4 bases and J 3 bases, with 7 bases left between them. CDR3 length: 12 residues. Per germline, CDR1 MNHEY and CDR2 SVGAGI. DNA of the CDR3: TGTGCCAGCAGTTCACGGGGCTACGAGCAGTACTTC. Translating gives CASSSRGYEQYF.

A few counts support this clone. The rearrangement uses TRBV7-9 and TRBJ2-3, with 11 positions matching TRBD2. This CDR3 spans 14 amino acids. The germline gives CDR1 SEHNR, CDR2 FQNEAQ (reference sequence). Unmatched junction bases numbered 2, after V lost 5 bases and J lost 4 bases. Here the CDR3 reads CASSPGLAADTQYF. DNA for the CDR3: TGTGCCAGCAGCCCGGGACTAGCGGCAGATACGCAGTATTTT.

This chain joins TRBV19 and TRBJ2-3, with D tentatively TRBD1 or TRBD2 (5 bases each). Germline loops: CDR1 LNHDA, CDR2 SQIVND (reference sequence). The V gene lost 3 bases and the J gene lost 10 bases, with 23 bases spanning the gap. This CDR3 has 16 amino acids. The CDR3 sequence is CASSILHAAPRGAQYF. CDR3 bases: TGTGCCAGTAGTATTCTCCACGCCGCCCCTAGGGGAGCGCAGTATTTT.

The chain couples TRBV24-1 to TRBJ1-5, with TRBD1 matching over 7 bases. The V and J ends lost 11 bases and 3 bases, in that order; junction bases with no gene match: 12. CDR1 and CDR2 (germline): KGHDR, SFDVKD. This CDR3 has 15 residues. The CDR3, as DNA: TGTGCCAACAGACCGGGACAGTTTAACAATCAGCCCCAGCATTTT. This codes for CANRPGQFNNQPQHF.

The V and J genes are TRBV18 and TRBJ2-3; D is undetermined. Trimming shortened V by 3 bases and J by 1 base, and 8 bases separated the two germline ends. This CDR3 region has 14 residues. The germline CDR1 and CDR2 sequences are KGHSH and LQKENI. Written as DNA, the CDR3 is TGTGCCAGCTCACCGCCTGGGGGCACAGATACGCAGTATTTT. Amino acid sequence: CASSPPGGTDTQYF.

The gene calls are TRBV7-9 and TRBJ1-1; 8 nucleotides align to TRBD1. The CDR3 runs to 14 residues. Trimming cost V 5 bases and J 8 bases; bases outside gene matches: 10. Germline lookup yields CDR1 SEHNR and CDR2 FQNEAQ (reference sequence). CDR3 nucleotide sequence: TGTGCCAGCAGCCAAACCCCTGGACAGGGAGAAGCTTTCTTT. Translating gives CASSQTPGQGEAFF.

The gene calls are TRBV28 and TRBJ1-6; D unclear. Germline V gene lookup returns CDR1 MDHEN and CDR2 SYDVKM. The CDR3 totals 13 residues. Trimming left V 8 bases short and J 8 bases short, with 13 bases between. Here the CDR3 DNA reads TGTGCCAGCTTGGAGGACTTTTATTCACCCCTCCACTTT. Amino acid sequence: CASLEDFYSPLHF.